The source of this TCR beta chain is a study of T cell responses to AZD1222 COVID-19 vaccine. About the research overall: The study pooled second doses at about 4 or about 12 weeks. General study results and limits: Regions 160-218 and 743-854 held dominance among vaccine-associated CD4 TCRs, which spanned spike. Close to half of spike-specific TCRs reportedly recognize unmutated variant regions. Spike-specific TCR breadth and depth grew following two AZD1222 doses.

Comment on this clone: Its antigen is as yet unknown.

Assay used: immunoSEQ multiplex PCR; TCRdb lists only in-frame clones, some missing. Of about 140,000 clones in the sample, approximately 83% are singletons; the top ten hold 8%. The CDR3 covers 12 residues. Germline-derived CDR1 and CDR2 are SQVTM and ANQGSEA. The V end was cut by 4 bases, the J end by 6 bases, with 13 bases between. V is TRBV29-1 and J is TRBJ2-7; tentatively, D is TRBD1 (6 bases). Sequenced here: peripheral blood, sampled on day 0 of AZD1222 vaccination. The TCR comes from an adult in good health. The CDR3 spells CSVASQGGEQYF. CDR3 DNA sequence: TGCAGCGTTGCGTCACAGGGTGGCGAGCAGTACTTC.